This T cell receptor (beta chain) was documented in a study of cytotoxic CD8 clonotypes in ibrutinib-treated CLL. Germline assignment: CDR1 MNHEY and CDR2 SMNVEV (reference sequence). This CDR3 region has 15 residues. After removal of 7 bases from V and 1 base from J, the junction contained 8 bases not matched to a gene. Using immunoSEQ multiplex PCR, the repertoire was profiled, and TCRdb retains in-frame clones only, with some absent. The repertoire holds some 150,000 clones, 79% seen once, with more than 10% in the top ten. The sequencing here drew on PBMCs, taken after 12 months of ibrutinib treatment. The source is a human donor with chronic lymphocytic leukemia. The chain links TRBV27 to TRBJ2-3; 7 nucleotides match TRBD2. The DNA of the CDR3 is TGTGCCAGCATTCCCTCCGCGGGGGGCACAGATACGCAGTATTTT. Encoded protein: CASIPSAGGTDTQYF.